This T cell receptor (beta chain) was profiled in a study of T cell changes during pregnancy in multiple sclerosis. The CDR3 is 15 residues long. The V gene lost 0 bases and the J gene lost 4 bases, with 11 bases spanning the gap. Germline V CDR1 and CDR2: SGDLS, YYNGEE. Assay: immunoSEQ multiplex PCR; the TCRdb copy retains only in-frame clones and omits some. The profile shows tens of thousands of clones, 80% to 95% of them singletons. The sequence came from a female donor with multiple sclerosis, enrolled in a pregnancy study. The chain is built from TRBV9 and TRBJ1-3; no firm D call. The starting material was peripheral blood, obtained in the first trimester of pregnancy. In DNA form, the CDR3 reads TGTGCCAGCAGCGTAGCTCCGGTGTTGGGAAACACCATATATTTT. It codes for CASSVAPVLGNTIYF. Drawing the rest from reference TRBV9 and TRBJ1-3, the complete variable domain is DSGVTQTPKHLITATGQRVTLRCSPRSGDLSVYWYQQSLDQGLQFLIQYYNGEERAKGNILERFSAQQFPDLHSELNLSSLELGDSALYFCASSVAPVLGNTIYFGEGSWLTVV.